Sequencing of this TCR beta chain was carried out in a study of early T cells in non-severe SARS-CoV-2 infection (dated by TCRdb to the early 2020s). Describing the broader study: TCR sequencing used bulk RNA from unsorted whole blood, so alpha and beta chains could not be paired.

General conclusions and limits of the study: VDJdb matching was skewed toward anti-spike CD8 responses and likely underestimated virus-specific expansions by missing private and CD4 specificities.

Set within a cohort of healthcare workers in London, UK, this nested case-control study involved weekly PCR testing of nasopharyngeal swabs along with blood sampling. Healthcare workers were recruited between 23 and 31 March 2020, during the week of the UK lockdown, and were followed weekly for up to about 15 weeks. This clonotype turned up a few times. What antigen it recognizes has not been identified. Per-base quality was not reported, and no clone a single base away is much larger than it. The method was 5' RACE. Sequencing instrument: NextSeq 500. Unique molecular identifiers were attached to individual cDNA molecules in the TCR library protocol so that sequencing error and PCR bias could be corrected. Both TCR alpha and beta chains were sequenced, and tight co-correlation was observed between alpha and beta sequence abundances in each sample. For the original study's pipeline: Decombinator V4 was used to annotate TCR sequences for V gene, J gene and CDR3. TCRs were defined as expanded if a significant change between any two time points was detected under a Poisson model with p below 0.0001. Abundances of TCRs were expressed as counts per million after normalisation to the total number of TCRs sequenced in each sample. VDJdb, accessed 1 November 2021, was searched for CMV, EBV and SARS-CoV-2 annotated TCRs, excluding TCRs annotated for multiple antigens. The public reads were quality trimmed at Q25 with fastp and then assembled into clones with MiXCR by TCRdb, keeping productive beta chains. For every CDR3 protein sequence, its rows merge into one entry that carries the most common genes and DNA. TCRdb's processing, not the study's, gives the V and J calls here. The sample yields around 31,000 distinct CDR3 sequences; about 10% were counted once. The leading ten clones occupy roughly 15% of the sample.

Specimen: whole blood. The clonotype originates from an adult who was a healthcare worker with PCR-confirmed SARS-CoV-2 infection or an uninfected control (not recorded which).

CDR3 protein: CASSQTPSKEKLFF. The DNA sequence follows: TGTGCCAGCAGCCAGACCCCCTCGAAGGAAAAACTGTTTTTT. This receptor chain uses TRBV11-2 and TRBJ1-4; too little of a D gene remains to name it. CDR1 and CDR2, looked up from the germline V gene, are SGHAT and FQNNGV. The junction shows trimming of 5 bases on V and 8 bases on J, plus 15 bases between the germline ends. The CDR3 measures 14 amino acids from cysteine to phenylalanine. Only CDR3 DNA remains: 42 bases, in frame from the first base.